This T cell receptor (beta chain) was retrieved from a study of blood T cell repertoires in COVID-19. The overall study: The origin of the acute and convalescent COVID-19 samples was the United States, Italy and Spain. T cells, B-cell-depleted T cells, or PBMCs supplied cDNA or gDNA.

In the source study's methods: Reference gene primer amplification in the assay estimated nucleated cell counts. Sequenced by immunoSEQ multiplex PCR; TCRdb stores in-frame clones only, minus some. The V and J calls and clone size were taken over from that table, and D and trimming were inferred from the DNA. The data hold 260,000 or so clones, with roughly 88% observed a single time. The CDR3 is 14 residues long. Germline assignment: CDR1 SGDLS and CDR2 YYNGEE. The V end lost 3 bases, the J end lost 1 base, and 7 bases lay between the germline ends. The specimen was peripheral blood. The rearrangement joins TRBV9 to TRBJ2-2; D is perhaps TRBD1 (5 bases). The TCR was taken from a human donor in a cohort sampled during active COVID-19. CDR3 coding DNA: TGTGCCAGCAGCGGGACACTGAACACCGGGGAGCTGTTTTTT. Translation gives CASSGTLNTGELFF.